Reported below is one T cell receptor beta chain. Its target is not known. The sample comes from a study of cytomegalovirus exposure and HLA in healthy donors. Notes on the study in general: Earlier analysis looked at TCR beta V segments, and most were productive about 90% or about 30% of the time.

V was pared by 3 bases and J by 5 bases, with 9 bases of the junction left unmatched. The CDR3 has 15 residues. Germline values: CDR1 LNHDA, CDR2 SQIVND (reference sequence). Primers included in the PCR were 60 Vbeta and 13 Jbeta primers. The data were produced by immunoSEQ multiplex PCR, yet TCRdb's version contains in-frame clones alone and is incomplete. The sample includes some 200,000 clones, approximately 83% of them seen just once. The sample was PBMCs. The TCR was taken from a boy aged 2 to 10 in good health and CMV-seronegative. The V call is TRBV19, the J call TRBJ1-1, with 7 bases matching TRBD1. This CDR3 is CASSMSPQGRTEAFF. The CDR3 DNA follows: TGTGCCAGTAGTATGTCCCCACAGGGGAGGACTGAAGCTTTCTTT.